One TCR beta chain is described in this entry. Per the study methods: Amplification of reference gene primers provided the estimated nucleated cell counts. Using immunoSEQ multiplex PCR, the repertoire was profiled, and TCRdb retains in-frame clones only, with some absent. V and J calls and clone size are copied from that table; D and trimming were computed from the DNA. The profile shows approximately 57,000 clones, around nine tenths of them singletons. This sample is part of a study of blood T cell repertoires in COVID-19. Overall study context: The United States, Italy and Spain provided the acute and convalescent COVID-19 samples. T cells, B-cell-depleted T cells, or PBMCs supplied cDNA or gDNA.

Germline CDR1 and CDR2: ENHRY and SYGVKD. Trimming took 2 bases from V and 6 from J; bases not matched to a gene: 5. This CDR3 is 14 amino acids long. The rearrangement joins TRBV10-3 to TRBJ2-7, with 9 bases matching TRBD2. This sequence was found in a man in his fifties with acute or convalescent COVID-19. Source material: peripheral blood. The chain's CDR3 is CAISEVAGAGEQYF. Written as DNA, the CDR3 is TGTGCCATCAGTGAGGTAGCGGGAGCTGGCGAGCAGTACTTC.